The 22 T cell receptor beta chains reported below all come from one sample, sequenced in a study of blood T cell repertoires in COVID-19. Here immunoSEQ multiplex PCR was the method, and the copy in TCRdb shows in-frame clones only, minus some. The table has a few hundred thousand clones, 70% to 90% seen once. The sequenced sample was peripheral blood. The receptors come from a man aged 60 to 75 who had recovered from COVID-19.

V gene TRBV9 combines with J gene TRBJ2-3; 9 positions match TRBD2. Unmatched junction bases numbered 14, after V lost 4 bases and J lost 5 bases. Germline lookup yields CDR1 SGDLS and CDR2 YYNGEE. The CDR3 contains 17 residues. The CDR3 loop reads CASSPLGRGGYGDTQYF. DNA of the CDR3: TGTGCCAGCAGCCCCCTGGGGCGGGGGGGATACGGAGATACGCAGTATTTT.

The chain links TRBV27 to TRBJ2-6; D gene unclear. The CDR3 covers 16 residues. Trimming left V 4 bases short and J 1 base short, with 11 bases between. CDR1 MNHEY and CDR2 SMNVEV come from the germline V gene (reference sequence). Here the CDR3 reads CASSSTPRSGANVLTF. DNA for the CDR3: TGTGCCAGCAGTTCAACGCCGAGGTCTGGGGCCAACGTCCTGACTTTC.

This clone appeared a single time. This chain links TRBV7-9 with TRBJ2-1; D is possibly TRBD2 (6 bases). Germline values: CDR1 SEHNR, CDR2 FQNEAQ (reference sequence). V shed 5 bases and J shed 5 bases, with 19 bases lying between them. The CDR3 covers 16 residues. CDR3 sequence: CASSPRVERVHNEQFF. In DNA form, the CDR3 reads TGTGCCAGCAGCCCCAGGGTTGAGCGGGTCCACAATGAGCAGTTCTTC.

The V gene is TRBV28, the J gene TRBJ1-4; D gene uncertain. The V end lost 3 bases, the J end lost 4 bases, and 9 bases lay between the germline ends. Germline V lookup: CDR1 MDHEN, CDR2 SYDVKM. This CDR3 is built from 14 residues. The CDR3 nucleotides are TGTGCCAGCAGTTTGGTCAGGCGTAATGAAAAACTGTTTTTT. Translated, it gives CASSLVRRNEKLFF.

This sequence joins TRBV11-2 and TRBJ2-3; 15 nucleotides match TRBD2. The germline V gene has CDR1 SGHAT and CDR2 FQNNGV. This CDR3 region has 19 residues. V gave up 5 bases and J gave up 3 bases; unmatched junction bases: 12. CDR3 sequence reads: CASSRISGLAGGRTDTQYF. The CDR3, as DNA: TGTGCCAGCAGCCGCATATCGGGACTAGCGGGGGGTAGGACAGATACGCAGTATTTT.

The CDR3 DNA is TGTGCCAGCAGCTTAGAACTCTCCTACGAGCAGTACTTC. Protein: CASSLELSYEQYF. The chain carries TRBV7-8 and TRBJ2-7; D not certain. The V end was cut by 1 base, the J end by 0 bases, with 4 bases between. Germline V CDR1 and CDR2: SGHVS, FQNEAQ. CDR3 size: 13 residues. Full variable domain (outside the CDR3, taken from reference TRBV7-8 and TRBJ2-7): GAGVSQSPRYKVAKRGQDVALRCDPISGHVSLFWYQQALGQGPEFLTYFQNEAQLDKSGLPSDRFFAERPEGSVSTLKIQRTQQEDSAVYLCASSLELSYEQYFGPGTRLTVT.

This chain links TRBV9 with TRBJ1-2, with 8 bases that match TRBD1. Losses at the gene ends were 0 bases for V and 2 bases for J; bases not matched to a gene: 3. This CDR3 contains 15 residues. Germline V CDR1 and CDR2: SGDLS, YYNGEE. The DNA of the CDR3 is TGTGCCAGCAGCGTAGGGGACAGGCCGAACTATGGCTACACCTTC. As protein: CASSVGDRPNYGYTF. Looking up the rest from reference TRBV9 and TRBJ1-2 gives the full variable domain: DSGVTQTPKHLITATGQRVTLRCSPRSGDLSVYWYQQSLDQGLQFLIQYYNGEERAKGNILERFSAQQFPDLHSELNLSSLELGDSALYFCASSVGDRPNYGYTFGSGTRLTVV.

This clone was picked up a small number of times. The chain recombines TRBV5-1 with TRBJ2-7; 7 nucleotides line up with TRBD1. CDR3 length equals 15 residues. Germline CDR1 SGHRS, CDR2 YFSETQ. V was clipped by 0 bases and J by 0 bases; unmatched bases: 3. The DNA of the CDR3 is TGCGCCAGCAGCTTGGTGGGGACAGCCTCCTACGAGCAGTACTTC. This gives the protein CASSLVGTASYEQYF.

The chain recombines TRBV5-6 with TRBJ1-3, with D maybe TRBD1 (5 bases). The germline V gene has CDR1 SGHDT and CDR2 YYEEEE. The V and J ends lost 1 base and 1 base respectively, with 6 bases between them. This CDR3 is built from 14 residues. CDR3: CASSLSGSGNTIYF. The CDR3 DNA is TGTGCCAGCAGCTTGTCAGGGTCTGGAAACACCATATATTTT.

The chain links TRBV4-2 to TRBJ1-3; D gene uncertain. The CDR3 spans 16 residues. V was shortened by 0 bases and J by 0 bases, with 9 bases between the two germline ends. Germline V CDR1 and CDR2: LGHNA, YNFKEQ. CDR3: CASSQDTHISGNTIYF. Here the CDR3 DNA reads TGTGCCAGCAGCCAAGATACACACATCTCTGGAAACACCATATATTTT.

The chain is built from TRBV7-9 and TRBJ2-1; tentative D call: TRBD1 (5 bases). The CDR3 has 16 amino acids. Germline CDR1 and CDR2: SEHNR and FQNEAQ (reference sequence). Trimming took off 0 bases at V and 0 bases at J, with 9 bases between the two ends. CDR3 in DNA: TGTGCCAGCAGCTTAGCCAGGGCTAGCTCCTACAATGAGCAGTTCTTC. This codes for CASSLARASSYNEQFF.

The chain combines TRBV6-5 with TRBJ2-6, with 7 bases identical to TRBD1. The CDR3 is 15 amino acids. J lost 2 bases, V lost 6 bases, and 4 bases had no gene match. Germline V CDR1 and CDR2: MNHEY, SVGAGI. The CDR3 DNA reads as TGTGCCAGCAGACCGACAGGGACTGGGGCCAACGTCCTGACTTTC. Translating it yields CASRPTGTGANVLTF.

As concerns this clone: Other DNA sequences in the same sample also yield this CDR3. The rearrangement links TRBV5-1 to TRBJ1-1; no definite D call. This CDR3 comprises 15 residues. V lost 4 bases and J 0 bases, leaving 13 bases between the germline ends. CDR1 SGHRS and CDR2 YFSETQ come from the germline V gene. CDR3 sequence: CASSLAGGLNTEAFF. The DNA of the CDR3 is TGCGCCAGCAGCCTGGCCGGAGGGCTGAACACTGAAGCTTTCTTT.

This clone came up a few times. The CDR3 region is CASSQAGVSFSSGNTIYF. CDR3 DNA sequence: TGTGCCAGCAGCCAGGCCGGGGTCTCCTTTAGCTCTGGAAACACCATATATTTT. The chain combines TRBV3-1 (or the pseudogene TRBV3-2) with TRBJ1-3; D unclear. The CDR3 is 18 amino acids. The germline V gene encodes CDR1 LGHDT and CDR2 YNNKEL (reference sequence). V was cut by 3 bases and J by 0 bases, with 18 bases left in between.

A few counts support this clone. The chain carries TRBV6-5 and TRBJ1-2; 9 bases are shared with TRBD1. This CDR3 region has 14 residues. Germline trimming cut 6 bases from V and 2 bases from J; bases unmatched to any gene: 4. Germline V CDR1 and CDR2: MNHEY, SVGAGI. In DNA, the CDR3 is TGTGCCAGCAGAGTTGGACAGGGGAACTATGGCTACACCTTC. Encoded protein: CASRVGQGNYGYTF.

This chain connects TRBV5-1 to TRBJ2-7; 13 nucleotides match TRBD2. V was pared by 4 bases and J by 2 bases, with 3 bases of the junction left unmatched. The CDR3 totals 15 residues. From germline, CDR1 is SGHRS and CDR2 YFSETQ. The CDR3 nucleotides are TGCGCCAGCAGCCAAGGGACTAGCGGGACCTACGAGCAGTACTTC. Its protein product is CASSQGTSGTYEQYF.

This chain uses TRBV19 with TRBJ1-5; D gene uncertain. Germline values: CDR1 LNHDA, CDR2 SQIVND (reference sequence). V gave up 6 bases and J gave up 4 bases, with 16 bases separating them. CDR3 length: 15 amino acids. In DNA form, the CDR3 reads TGTGCCAGTAGCCCGACACCGGGAGGAAATCAGCCCCAGCATTTT. Translating gives CASSPTPGGNQPQHF.

J is TRBJ2-5 and V is TRBV15; maybe TRBD1 (6 bases). Trimming removed 0 bases from V and 2 bases from J, with 10 bases in between. CDR1 is LNHNV, CDR2 YYDKDF, per germline (reference sequence). CDR3 length equals 15 residues. The CDR3 loop reads CATSREGQKQETQYF. CDR3 bases: TGTGCCACCAGCAGAGAAGGACAGAAGCAAGAGACCCAGTACTTC.

This chain links TRBV30 with TRBJ2-3; possibly TRBD2 for D (5 bases). V was shortened by 3 bases and J by 3 bases, with 13 bases between the two germline ends. The CDR3 is made up of 14 amino acids. Germline V gives CDR1 GTSNPN, CDR2 SVGIG (reference sequence). In DNA, the CDR3 is TGTGCCTGGAGGCTAGGGAGAGGGACAGATACGCAGTATTTT. Amino acid sequence: CAWRLGRGTDTQYF.

The gene calls are TRBV18 and TRBJ1-2, with no clear D. The V and J ends lost 2 bases and 4 bases respectively, with 8 bases between them. This CDR3 contains 13 residues. Germline V gene data show CDR1 as KGHSH and CDR2 as LQKENI. This CDR3 is CASSPAEVYGYTF. The CDR3 DNA sequence: TGTGCCAGCTCACCAGCCGAGGTCTATGGCTACACCTTC.

The V gene is TRBV28, the J gene TRBJ1-3; tentative D call: TRBD1 (5 bases). Trimming cost V 7 bases and J 4 bases, with 14 bases left between them. Germline loops: CDR1 MDHEN, CDR2 SYDVKM. The CDR3 totals 14 residues. CDR3 coding DNA: TGTGCCAGCACCCCCGGAGGGACGGGAAACACCATATATTTT. Translated, it gives CASTPGGTGNTIYF.

The rearrangement joins TRBV4-2 to TRBJ2-5, with 7 bases lining up with TRBD2. Unmatched junction bases numbered 10, after V lost 3 bases and J lost 3 bases. The CDR3 totals 16 residues. CDR1 is LGHNA and CDR2 is YNFKEQ in the germline V gene. CDR3 region: CASSQASSGFKETQYF. The CDR3 DNA reads as TGTGCCAGCAGCCAGGCTTCTAGCGGCTTTAAAGAGACCCAGTACTTC.